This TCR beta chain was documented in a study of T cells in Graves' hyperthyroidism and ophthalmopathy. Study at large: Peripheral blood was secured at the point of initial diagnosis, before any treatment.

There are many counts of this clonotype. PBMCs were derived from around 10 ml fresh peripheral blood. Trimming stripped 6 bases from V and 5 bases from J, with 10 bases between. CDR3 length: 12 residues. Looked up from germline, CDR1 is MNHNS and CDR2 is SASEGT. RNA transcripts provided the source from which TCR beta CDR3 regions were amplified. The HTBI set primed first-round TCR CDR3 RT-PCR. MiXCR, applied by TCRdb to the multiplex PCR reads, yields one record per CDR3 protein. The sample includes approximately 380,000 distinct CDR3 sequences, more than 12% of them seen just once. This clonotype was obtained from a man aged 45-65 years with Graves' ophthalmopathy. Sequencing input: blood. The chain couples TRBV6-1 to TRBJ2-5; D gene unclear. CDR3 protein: CASRDWRETQYF. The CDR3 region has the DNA TGTGCCAGCAGAGACTGGCGGGAGACCCAGTACTTC.